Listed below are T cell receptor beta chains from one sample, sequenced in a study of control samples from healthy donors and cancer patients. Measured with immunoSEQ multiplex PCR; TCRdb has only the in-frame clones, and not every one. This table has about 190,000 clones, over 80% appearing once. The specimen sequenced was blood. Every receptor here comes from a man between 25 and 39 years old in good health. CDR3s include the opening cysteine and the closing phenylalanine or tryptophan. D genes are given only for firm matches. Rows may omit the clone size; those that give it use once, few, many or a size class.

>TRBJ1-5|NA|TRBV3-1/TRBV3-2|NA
CASSHLSNQPQHF
TGTGCCAGCAGCCACCTGAGCAATCAGCCCCAGCATTTT
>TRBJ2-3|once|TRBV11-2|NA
CASSLPVARSTDTQYF
TGTGCCAGCAGCCTACCGGTAGCGCGGAGCACAGATACGCAGTATTTT
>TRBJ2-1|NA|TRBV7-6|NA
CASSLVGVEQFF
TGTGCCAGCAGCTTAGTCGGGGTTGAGCAGTTCTTC
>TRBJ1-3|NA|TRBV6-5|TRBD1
CASWDSSGNTIYF
TGTGCCAGTTGGGACAGCTCTGGAAACACCATATATTTT
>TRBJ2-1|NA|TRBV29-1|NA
CSVPRRGIDSYNEQFF
TGCAGCGTACCAAGGCGGGGAATAGACTCCTACAATGAGCAGTTCTTC
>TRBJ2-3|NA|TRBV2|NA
CASKGFSTDTQYF
TGTGCCAGCAAGGGCTTTTCCACAGATACGCAGTATTTT
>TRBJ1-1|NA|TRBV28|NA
CATRNTEAFF
TGTGCCACCAGAAACACTGAAGCTTTCTTT
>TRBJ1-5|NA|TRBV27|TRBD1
CASSFRGFDQPQHF
TGTGCCAGCAGTTTCAGGGGGTTCGATCAGCCCCAGCATTTT
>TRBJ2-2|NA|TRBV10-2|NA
CASSDPGQGRAGELFF
TGCGCCAGCAGTGATCCAGGGCAGGGTAGGGCCGGGGAGCTGTTTTTT
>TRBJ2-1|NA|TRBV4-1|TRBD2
CASSTTPGGSSYNEQFF
TGCGCCAGCAGCACGACGCCGGGGGGGTCATCCTACAATGAGCAGTTCTTC
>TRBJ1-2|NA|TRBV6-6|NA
CASVGTRSLAVNGYTF
TGTGCCAGCGTTGGCACCCGGTCATTGGCGGTAAATGGCTACACCTTC
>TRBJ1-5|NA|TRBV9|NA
CASSPSQISNQPQHF
TGTGCCAGCAGCCCTTCTCAGATTAGCAATCAGCCCCAGCATTTT
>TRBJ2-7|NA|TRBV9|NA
CASSVDAAYEQYF
TGTGCCAGCAGCGTAGACGCAGCCTACGAGCAGTACTTC
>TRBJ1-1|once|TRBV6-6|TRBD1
CASSSETGGGTEAFF
TGTGCCAGCAGTTCCGAGACAGGGGGCGGCACTGAAGCTTTCTTT
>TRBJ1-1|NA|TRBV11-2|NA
CASSSSTTGNTEAFF
TGTGCCAGCAGCTCCTCCACGACAGGGAACACTGAAGCTTTCTTT
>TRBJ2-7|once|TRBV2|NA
CASSAGRHYEQYF
TGTGCCAGCAGTGCCGGCAGGCACTACGAGCAGTACTTC
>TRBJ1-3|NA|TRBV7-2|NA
CASSFSLRGFAGNTIYF
TGTGCCAGCAGCTTCTCCCTAAGGGGGTTCGCTGGAAACACCATATATTTT
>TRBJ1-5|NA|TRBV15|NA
CATSSLGRSPQHF
TGTGCCACCAGCAGCCTAGGGCGGTCCCCCCAGCATTTT
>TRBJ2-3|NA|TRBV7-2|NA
CASSPRLYEDTQYF
TGTGCCAGCAGCCCCCGACTGTACGAGGATACGCAGTATTTT
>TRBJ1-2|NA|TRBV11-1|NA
CASSLGTNLDYTF
TGTGCCAGCAGCTTAGGAACAAATCTCGACTACACCTTC
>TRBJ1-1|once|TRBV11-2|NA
CASTNRGYLAEAFF
TGTGCCAGCACCAATCGGGGGTATTTGGCTGAAGCTTTCTTT
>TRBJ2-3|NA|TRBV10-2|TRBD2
CASSQPPSGGVSDTQYF
TGCGCCAGCAGTCAACCACCTAGCGGGGGGGTATCAGATACGCAGTATTTT
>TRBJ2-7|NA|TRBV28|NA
CASSLSQTYEQYF
TGTGCCAGCAGTTTAAGCCAGACCTACGAGCAGTACTTC
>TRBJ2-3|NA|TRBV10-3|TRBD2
CAISQAGADGADTQYF
TGTGCCATCAGCCAAGCGGGGGCGGACGGAGCAGATACGCAGTATTTT
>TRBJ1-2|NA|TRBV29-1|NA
CSVVSRQKIYGYTF
TGCAGCGTTGTTAGTCGACAGAAGATATATGGCTACACCTTC
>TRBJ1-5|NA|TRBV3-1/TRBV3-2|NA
CASSQVGQPQHF
TGTGCCAGCAGCCAAGTTGGACAGCCCCAGCATTTT
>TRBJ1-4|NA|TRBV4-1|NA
CASSQVGASQTDNEKLFF
TGCGCCAGCAGCCAAGTGGGGGCGAGCCAGACCGATAATGAAAAACTGTTTTTT
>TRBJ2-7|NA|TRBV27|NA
CASSRTTGEGYEQYF
TGTGCCAGCAGCCGAACGACAGGGGAGGGATACGAGCAGTACTTC
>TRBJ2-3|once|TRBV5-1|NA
CASTPNRVRDSDTQYF
TGCGCCAGCACCCCCAACAGGGTTCGGGACTCAGATACGCAGTATTTT
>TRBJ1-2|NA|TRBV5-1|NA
CASSLGGHDYGYTF
TGCGCCAGCAGCTTGGGGGGGCACGATTATGGCTACACCTTC
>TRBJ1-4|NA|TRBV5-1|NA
CASRQEGGRKDEKLFF
TGCGCCAGCAGACAGGAGGGGGGGCGCAAAGATGAAAAACTGTTTTTT
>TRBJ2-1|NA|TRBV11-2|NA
CASSSNGNEQFF
TGTGCCAGCAGTTCAAACGGGAATGAGCAGTTCTTC
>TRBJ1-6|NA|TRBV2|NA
CASRRGRDNSPLHF
TGTGCCAGCAGGAGGGGGAGGGATAATTCACCCCTCCACTTT
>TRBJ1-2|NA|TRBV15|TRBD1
CATSRDQGGSGYTF
TGTGCCACCAGCAGAGATCAAGGGGGCTCTGGCTACACCTTC
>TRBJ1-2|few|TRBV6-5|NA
CASSYGGYYGYTF
TGTGCCAGCAGTTACGGGGGTTACTATGGCTACACCTTC
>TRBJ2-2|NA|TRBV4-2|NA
CASSQLRGTTGELFF
TGTGCCAGCAGCCAGCTTAGGGGAACGACCGGGGAGCTGTTTTTT
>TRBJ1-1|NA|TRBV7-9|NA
CASSLYKGSGTEAFF
TGTGCCAGCAGCTTATATAAGGGAAGCGGCACTGAAGCTTTCTTT
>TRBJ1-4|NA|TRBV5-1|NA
CASSLVQGSGEKLFF
TGCGCCAGCAGCTTGGTACAGGGATCAGGGGAAAAACTGTTTTTT
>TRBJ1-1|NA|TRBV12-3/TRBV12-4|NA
CASSFSYTEAFF
TGTGCCAGCAGTTTCAGTTACACTGAAGCTTTCTTT
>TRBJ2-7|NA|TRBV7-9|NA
CASSQTGLEQYF
TGTGCCAGCAGCCAAACAGGGCTCGAGCAGTACTTC